This T cell receptor beta chain originates from a study of beta chain features in type 1 diabetes. Regarding the study as a whole: Shortening that was moderate but significant affected the TCRB CDR3s of Type 1 diabetes patients in all four CD4+ subsets.

Points on this clone: The antigen remains undetermined.

V dropped 1 base and J dropped 7 bases, with 11 bases sitting between them. The V gene's germline CDR1 is MDHEN and CDR2 SYDVKM. This CDR3 region has 14 residues. Each of the CD4+ naive, central memory, regulatory and stem cell-like memory populations was sorted via CD45RO/CCR7/CD25/CD127/CD95/CD27. Reverse transcription of all isolated RNA meant that expressed TCRB transcripts were sequenced. Libraries were prepared by immunoSEQ multiplex PCR; TCRdb keeps only in-frame clonotypes and omits some of them. The table has approximately 44,000 clones, about half seen once; the top ten hold roughly 2%. The TCR was taken from a woman aged 18 to 35 in good health. The specimen sequenced was Tregs from blood. This rearrangement joins TRBV28 to TRBJ2-4; D is uncertain. CDR3 sequence: CASSLLADSNIQYF. Written as DNA, the CDR3 is TGTGCCAGCAGTTTATTAGCAGATTCCAACATTCAGTACTTC.